This is a list of T cell receptor beta chains from one sample in a study of blood T cell repertoires in COVID-19. Libraries were prepared by immunoSEQ multiplex PCR; TCRdb keeps only in-frame clonotypes and omits some of them. This table holds about 98,000 clones, about 91% found once. The sample taken for sequencing was peripheral blood. The source is a man between 18 and 29 years old with acute or convalescent COVID-19. Both conserved end residues are part of each CDR3. A D gene is named only where the DNA matches it firmly. Some rows mark clone size as missing; the rest say once, few, many or name a class of expanded clone.

V gene	clone size	J gene	D gene	CDR3 length	CDR3 DNA	CDR3 protein
TRBV11-2	NA	TRBJ2-7	TRBD2	17	TGTGCCAGCAGCCTCCCAATGACTAGCCTTCACTCCTACGAGCAGTACTTC	CASSLPMTSLHSYEQYF
TRBV11-2	once	TRBJ2-5	TRBD2	16	TGTGCCAGCAGCTTAGCTGGGACTAGCGGGAGTGAGACCCAGTACTTC	CASSLAGTSGSETQYF
TRBV5-4	NA	TRBJ1-2	TRBD1	14	TGTGCCAGCAGGTACACCGGGACAGGGAGAGGCTACACCTTC	CASRYTGTGRGYTF
TRBV6-6	once	TRBJ2-6	NA	14	TGTGCCAGCAGTTACTCTACTGGGGCCAACGTCCTGACTTTC	CASSYSTGANVLTF
TRBV4-1	NA	TRBJ2-5	TRBD2	17	TGCGCCAGCAGCCGCTTACTAGCGGGGGGGGCGGGGGAGACCCAGTACTTC	CASSRLLAGGAGETQYF
TRBV19	NA	TRBJ1-1	NA	13	TGTGCCAGCCGACAGGAGCTGAACACTGAAGCTTTCTTT	CASRQELNTEAFF
TRBV2	NA	TRBJ2-7	TRBD1	14	TGTGCCAGCAGTGTAGGGACAGGGTTCTACGAGCAGTACTTC	CASSVGTGFYEQYF
TRBV7-8	few	TRBJ1-4	TRBD1	16	TGTGCCAGCAGCTCCTCCTGGGGGACAGGGCCCGAAAAACTGTTTTTT	CASSSSWGTGPEKLFF
TRBV19	NA	TRBJ2-1	NA	16	TGTGCCAGTAATCGCGGGCTTTCTAGCTCCTACAATGAGCAGTTCTTC	CASNRGLSSSYNEQFF
TRBV5-6	NA	TRBJ1-1	NA	14	TGTGCCAGCAGTCTTGATACAGGGAACACTGAAGCTTTCTTT	CASSLDTGNTEAFF
TRBV7-7	NA	TRBJ1-4	NA	15	TGTGCCAGCAGCTTATCCGCAGGGCTTCATGAAAAACTGTTTTTT	CASSLSAGLHEKLFF
TRBV30	NA	TRBJ1-1	TRBD1	12	TGTGCCTGGCAGGGGGCAGCCACTGAAGCTTTCTTT	CAWQGAATEAFF
TRBV14	NA	TRBJ2-1	TRBD2	15	TGTGCCAGCAGCCCCTGGCGGGAGGGCCTCGATGAGCAGTTCTTC	CASSPWREGLDEQFF
TRBV18	NA	TRBJ2-3	TRBD1	16	TGTGCCAGCTCACCGGGACAGGGAACGAGCACAGATACGCAGTATTTT	CASSPGQGTSTDTQYF
TRBV30	NA	TRBJ2-7	TRBD2	16	TGTGCCTGGAGTGGGGTAGCGGGCTCGAGCTCCTACGAGCAGTACTTC	CAWSGVAGSSSYEQYF
TRBV6-6	NA	TRBJ2-5	NA	16	TGTGCCAGCAGTTCTCGTGGTGGGGGCTTGGGAGAGACCCAGTACTTC	CASSSRGGGLGETQYF
TRBV2	few	TRBJ1-1	TRBD1	14	TGTGCCAGCAGTTTCGGGACAGGGGAGGCTGAAGCTTTCTTT	CASSFGTGEAEAFF
TRBV11-2	NA	TRBJ2-1	TRBD1	15	TGTGCCAGCAGCTTACTCGGGACAGTCATCAATGAGCAGTTCTTC	CASSLLGTVINEQFF
TRBV2	NA	TRBJ1-3	NA	15	TGTGCCAGCACCGTCCCGGGGACTTTTGGAAACACCATATATTTT	CASTVPGTFGNTIYF
TRBV21-1	NA	TRBJ1-3	NA	14	TGTGCCAGCAGCCTAAGCTGCCTGCGAAACACCATATATTTT	CASSLSCLRNTIYF
TRBV6-5	NA	TRBJ1-5	TRBD1	14	TGTGCCAGCAGTAGGACAGGGCAGGGTCAGCCCCAGCATTTT	CASSRTGQGQPQHF
TRBV25-1	NA	TRBJ2-2	NA	16	TGTGCCAGCAGTGAAGCGGCAGGGTGGAACACCGGGGAGCTGTTTTTT	CASSEAAGWNTGELFF
TRBV5-4	NA	TRBJ2-7	NA	13	TGTGCCACCGGACAGTTTAGCTCCTACGAGCAGTACTTC	CATGQFSSYEQYF
TRBV18	NA	TRBJ1-2	NA	15	TGTGCCAGCTCACCATACAGGGCTGACAACTATGGCTACACCTTC	CASSPYRADNYGYTF
TRBV6-5	NA	TRBJ1-5	NA	14	TGTGCCAGCACCGGGGGTACTATTGGGCAGCCCCAGCATTTT	CASTGGTIGQPQHF
TRBV6-5	NA	TRBJ2-7	TRBD1	15	TGTGCCAGCAGTTTGAACGGACAGGGCTCCTACGAGCAGTACTTC	CASSLNGQGSYEQYF
TRBV25-1	NA	TRBJ1-1	TRBD1	14	TGTGCCAGCAGTCCGACAGGGGTCAACACTGAAGCTTTCTTT	CASSPTGVNTEAFF
TRBV6-5	NA	TRBJ2-7	TRBD2	15	TGTGCCAGCAAGAGACTAGCGGAAAGCTCCTACGAGCAGTACTTC	CASKRLAESSYEQYF
TRBV19	NA	TRBJ2-6	NA	15	TGTGCCAGTAGTTATGGCAGGGCTGGGGCCAACGTCCTGACTTTC	CASSYGRAGANVLTF
TRBV6-5	NA	TRBJ2-7	TRBD2	13	TGTGCCAGCAACCTAGCGGGAGTTAGCGAGCAGTACTTC	CASNLAGVSEQYF
TRBV15	few	TRBJ1-2	TRBD1	15	TGTGCCACCAGCAGAGATAGGACAGGGAGCTATGGCTACACCTTC	CATSRDRTGSYGYTF
TRBV5-1	NA	TRBJ2-7	TRBD1	15	TGCGCCAGCAGCTGGACAGGAGATAACAGCTACGAGCAGTACTTC	CASSWTGDNSYEQYF
TRBV3-1/TRBV3-2	once	TRBJ1-3	NA	13	TGTGCCAGCAGCCTAGTTGAGGGAAACACCATATATTTT	CASSLVEGNTIYF
TRBV27	NA	TRBJ1-1	TRBD1	16	TGTGCCAGCAGTTTATACCCAGGGGGCGACGTCGGTGAAGCTTTCTTT	CASSLYPGGDVGEAFF
TRBV5-1	NA	TRBJ2-3	TRBD2	16	TGCGCCAGCAGCTTGTCTCCCCGGGGGGGAACAGATACGCAGTATTTT	CASSLSPRGGTDTQYF
TRBV27	NA	TRBJ1-6	NA	15	TGTGCCAGCAGTCCTCTGGCAGGAAATAATTCACCCCTCCACTTT	CASSPLAGNNSPLHF
TRBV5-1	NA	TRBJ1-1	NA	16	TGCGCCAGCAGCTTGATGTCAGGGCGAGGGAACACTGAAGCTTTCTTT	CASSLMSGRGNTEAFF
TRBV18	NA	TRBJ1-5	NA	15	TGTGCCAGCTCACCACCCGGCGGGCGAGTTGAGCCCCAGCATTTT	CASSPPGGRVEPQHF
TRBV2	NA	TRBJ2-7	NA	12	TGTGCCAGCAGTCTTACTCTAGGCGAGCAGTACTTC	CASSLTLGEQYF
TRBV19	NA	TRBJ1-2	NA	14	TGTGCCATTCGATTCCGGGGAGGGGTCGGCGGCTACACCTTC	CAIRFRGGVGGYTF
TRBV9	NA	TRBJ1-3	TRBD1	15	TGTGCCAGCACCCAACAGGGGGCTCAGGGAAACACCATATATTTT	CASTQQGAQGNTIYF